This T cell receptor (beta chain) came from a study of beta chain features in type 1 diabetes. This clone has more than one count but fewer than ten. Its antigen is unknown. Germline V gene sequence: CDR1 SGHRS, CDR2 YFSETQ. This CDR3 region has 13 residues. The V and J ends lost 0 bases and 5 bases respectively, with 6 bases between them. Study-wide results and limits: All four CD4+ subsets of Type 1 diabetes patients contained TCRB CDR3s that were moderately but significantly shorter.

The study reverse transcribed the entire isolated RNA, so it sequenced expressed TCRB transcripts. Measured with immunoSEQ multiplex PCR; TCRdb has only the in-frame clones, and not every one. The table records around 300,000 clones, roughly 15% of them present only once. The TCR sequence derives from a man aged 18 to 30 with type 1 diabetes. The chain is built from TRBV5-1 and TRBJ1-5, with D unclear. The sequenced material came from naive CD4+ T cells from blood. Written as DNA, the CDR3 is TGCGCCAGCAGCTTGGTCCCGTATCAGCCCCAGCATTTT. This translates into CASSLVPYQPQHF.